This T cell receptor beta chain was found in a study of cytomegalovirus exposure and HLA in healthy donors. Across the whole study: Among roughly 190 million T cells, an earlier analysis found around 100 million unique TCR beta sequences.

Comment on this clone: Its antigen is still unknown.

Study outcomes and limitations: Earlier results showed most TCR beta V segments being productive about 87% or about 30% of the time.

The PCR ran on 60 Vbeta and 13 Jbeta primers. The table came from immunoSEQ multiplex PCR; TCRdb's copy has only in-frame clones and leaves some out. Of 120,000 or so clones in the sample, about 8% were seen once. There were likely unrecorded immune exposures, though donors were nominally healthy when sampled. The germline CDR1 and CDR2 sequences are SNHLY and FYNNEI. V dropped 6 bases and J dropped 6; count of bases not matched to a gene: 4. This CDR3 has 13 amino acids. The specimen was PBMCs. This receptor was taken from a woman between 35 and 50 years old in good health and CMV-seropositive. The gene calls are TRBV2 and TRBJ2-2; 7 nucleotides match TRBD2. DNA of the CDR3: TGTGCCAGCAGGTCGGGAGGCGCCGGGGAGCTGTTTTTT. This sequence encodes CASRSGGAGELFF.